This T cell receptor beta chain was retrieved from a study of cytomegalovirus exposure and HLA in healthy donors. General study results and limits: Associated with cytomegalovirus, according to the listing, were around 160 TCR beta chains. TCR sequences were mostly rare, though some public TCRs occurred in many donors. One later analysis, an examination of the roughly 130 validation repertoires, found that first-cohort TCR clusters tended to co-occur in them.

Method: immunoSEQ multiplex PCR; TCRdb's copy keeps in-frame clones and lacks some. The sample consists of tens of thousands of clones, around 90% of them appearing once. The CDR3 length is 11 residues. Trimming stripped 4 bases from V and 3 bases from J, with 3 bases between. CDR1 is SGHRS and CDR2 is YFSETQ in the germline V gene. Separate from the approximately 670-subject first cohort was the approximately 110-subject validation cohort, to which the donors belonged. Concerning this clone itself: Its antigen is still unknown.

The rearrangement links TRBV5-1 to TRBJ2-3; the D is unclear. The TCR sequence derives from a man aged 25-40 years in good health and CMV-seronegative. The sample was PBMCs. DNA for the CDR3: TGCGCCAGCAGCGAGACAGATACGCAGTATTTT. Protein product: CASSETDTQYF. The variable domain in full, with the rest retrieved from reference TRBV5-1 and TRBJ2-3, is KAGVTQTPRYLIKTRGQQVTLSCSPISGHRSVSWYQQTPGQGLQFLFEYFSETQRNKGNFPGRFSGRQFSNSRSEMNVSTLELGDSALYLCASSETDTQYFGPGTRLTVL.